This T cell receptor beta chain was identified during a study of blood T cells in healthy people across ages. In the study overall: Template switching picked up about one barcoded beta molecule for each two T cells.

For the second PCR, which ran for about 7 to 12 cycles, a sample-barcoded 5' primer and a J-beta primer mix were used. TCRdb ran MiXCR on the 5' RACE reads and lists one entry per CDR3 protein. The sample holds 760,000 or so distinct CDR3 sequences, 25% seen once. This clonotype was detected a few times. The CDR3 totals 15 residues. Germline V CDR1 and CDR2: SGHVS, FNYEAQ. This same sample was also taken into another study, of T cells of mothers and their children. That paper notes: Unrelated pairs and related pairs have their TCR recombination output shaped similarly by thymic selection. Evidence of persistent microchimeric T cell clones was absent.

Sequenced sample: blood. The chain is built from TRBV7-6 and TRBJ2-5, with D tentatively TRBD2 (7 bases). The DNA end favors TRBJ2-1, so the J call may be wrong. The origin of this receptor is a boy aged 5-17 years in good health. In DNA form, the CDR3 reads TGTGCCAGCAGCTTAGCGGGGGGGCCTTTGGATGAGCAGTTCTTC. It specifies CASSLAGGPLDEQFF.